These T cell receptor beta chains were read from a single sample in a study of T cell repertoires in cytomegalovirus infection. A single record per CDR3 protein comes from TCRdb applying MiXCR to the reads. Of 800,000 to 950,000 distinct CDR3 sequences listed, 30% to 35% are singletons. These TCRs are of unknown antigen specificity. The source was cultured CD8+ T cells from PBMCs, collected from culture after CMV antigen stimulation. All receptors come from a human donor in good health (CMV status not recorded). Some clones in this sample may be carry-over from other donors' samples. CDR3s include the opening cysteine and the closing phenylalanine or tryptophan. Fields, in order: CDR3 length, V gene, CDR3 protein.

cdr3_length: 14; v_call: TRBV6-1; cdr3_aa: CASSELPEQETQYF
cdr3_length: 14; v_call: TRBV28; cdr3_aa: CASSLPGLSTEAFF
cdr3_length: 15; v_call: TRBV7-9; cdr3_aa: CASSKSGGAYNEQFF
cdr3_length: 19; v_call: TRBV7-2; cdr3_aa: CASKFSGGLLNIRTDTQYF
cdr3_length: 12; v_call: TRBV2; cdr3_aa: CAKDSNTGELFF
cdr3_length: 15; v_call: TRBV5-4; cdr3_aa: CASSLKAGEPHEAFF
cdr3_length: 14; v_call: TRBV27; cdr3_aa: CASSLREGPHGYTF
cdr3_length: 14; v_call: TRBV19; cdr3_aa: CASFQGTGHWPVTF
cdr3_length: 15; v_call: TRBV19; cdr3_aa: CASSIYAGGHNEQFF
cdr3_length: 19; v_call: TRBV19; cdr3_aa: CASSISGGPNFPNTGELFF
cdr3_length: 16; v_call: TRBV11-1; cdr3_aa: CASSQDREILNTEAFF
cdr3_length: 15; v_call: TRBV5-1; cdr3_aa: CASSPLDREGETQYF
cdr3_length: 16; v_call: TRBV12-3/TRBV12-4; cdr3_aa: CASSPWEEGGYNEQFF
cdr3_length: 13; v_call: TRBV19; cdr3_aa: CASSIDLDSPLHF
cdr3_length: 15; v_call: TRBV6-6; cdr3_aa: CASRILAGGPGEQYF
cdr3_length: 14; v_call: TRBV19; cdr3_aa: CASSIFGANYGYTF